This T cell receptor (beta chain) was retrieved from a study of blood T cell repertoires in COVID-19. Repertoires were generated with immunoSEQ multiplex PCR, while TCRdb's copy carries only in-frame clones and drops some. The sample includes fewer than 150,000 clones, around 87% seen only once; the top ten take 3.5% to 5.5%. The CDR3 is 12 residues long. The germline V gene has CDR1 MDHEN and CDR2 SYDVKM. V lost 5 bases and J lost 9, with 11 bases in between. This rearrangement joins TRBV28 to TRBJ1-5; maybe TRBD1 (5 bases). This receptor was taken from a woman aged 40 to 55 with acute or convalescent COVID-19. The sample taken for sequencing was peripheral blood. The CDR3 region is CASSAQGGPQHF. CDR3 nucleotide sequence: TGTGCCAGCAGTGCTCAGGGCGGGCCCCAGCATTTT. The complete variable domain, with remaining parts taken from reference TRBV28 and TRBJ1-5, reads DVKVTQSSRYLVKRTGEKVFLECVQDMDHENMFWYRQDPGLGLRLIYFSYDVKMKEKGDIPEGYSVSREKKERFSLILESASTNQTSMYLCASSAQGGPQHFGDGTRLSIL.